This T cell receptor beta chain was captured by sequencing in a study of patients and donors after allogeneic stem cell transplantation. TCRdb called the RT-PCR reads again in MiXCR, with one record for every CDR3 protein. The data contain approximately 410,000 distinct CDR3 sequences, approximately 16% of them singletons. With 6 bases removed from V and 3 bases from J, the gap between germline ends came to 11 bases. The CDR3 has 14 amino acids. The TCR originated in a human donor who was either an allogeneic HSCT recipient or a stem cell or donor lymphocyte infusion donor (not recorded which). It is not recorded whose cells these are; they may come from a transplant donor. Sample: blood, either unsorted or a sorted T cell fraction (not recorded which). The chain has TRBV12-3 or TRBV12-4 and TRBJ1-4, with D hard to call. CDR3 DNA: TGTGCCAGCAGCTCCCCGACGGCTAATGAAAAACTGTTTTTT. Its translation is CASSSPTANEKLFF.